This T cell receptor (beta chain) was obtained from a study of regulatory T cells in long-lasting Graves disease (dated by TCRdb to the early 2020s). Some background on the complete study: Antithyroid drugs had been taken for less than 3 months by newly diagnosed Graves' disease patients. A total of roughly 33 samples underwent TCR sequencing: about 13 from persistent and some 20 from newly diagnosed Graves' disease patients. The study was conducted in China and was registered as a clinical trial. Persistent Graves' disease patients were compared with newly diagnosed Graves' disease patients by peripheral blood TCR sequencing and RNA sequencing.

The sample's time point label, in plain terms: newly diagnosed GD, antithyroid drugs for less than 3 months. For both TCR sequencing and RNA sequencing, RNA was extracted from PBMCs using TRIzol. The diagnosis of Graves' disease followed American Thyroid Association guidelines. Recruitment of patients was carried out at an endocrinology department in Xi'an, China. Each patient gave approximately 9.7 milliliters of peripheral blood, collected in an EDTA anticoagulant tube. Ficoll Paque Plus density gradient separation was used to isolate PBMCs, and no further T cell sorting was done. An Agilent 2100 Bioanalyzer and agarose gel were used to assess RNA quality, and a NanoDrop 2000 was used to measure RNA concentration. CDR1 and CDR2, looked up from the germline V gene, are SGHRS and YFSETQ. The cysteine opens and the phenylalanine closes a CDR3 of 14 amino acids. Only CDR3 DNA is held: 42 bases, read in frame from base 1. V and J are truncated by 0 bases and 5 bases respectively, leaving an intervening sequence of 10 bases.

What the research found in general, with its limitations: Compared with newly diagnosed patients, persistent Graves' disease patients had lower TCR Shannon entropy and fewer highly expanded clones, which suggests clonal expansion. Preferential use of TRBV28, TRBJ1-2 and TRBJ2-5 was observed in persistent disease, whereas TRBV20-1 and TRBJ2-1 were favored in newly diagnosed disease. As a limitation, the authors acknowledged that the small sample size may reduce accuracy. Because the primary lesion, thyroid tissue, could not be accessed, the study looked at peripheral blood alone. Sequencing and analysis were restricted to the TCR beta chain. Patients with persistent disease shared more public clonotypes (under 3,000) than newly diagnosed patients did (about 1,000).

As concerns this clonotype: This receptor's antigen is unknown. Base qualities were left out, and no much larger clone turns up one base away.

Library generation was performed with multiplex PCR. These reads were obtained on an Illumina HiSeq 4000. TCR beta libraries were built with iRepertoire HTBI primers and Arm-PCR amplification of CDR3 regions. Gel purification was performed on PCR products prior to sequencing. Under the source paper's analysis protocol: A total of fewer than 80 TRBV and 14 TRBJ segments were identified across samples and were used for gene usage analysis of CDR3 amino acid clonotypes. COPE and FqMerger were used to merge the filtered high-quality paired reads into contigs. BLAST was used to align contigs to IMGT TRBV, TRBD and TRBJ reference genes, and CDR3 was defined according to IMGT. Highly expanded clones were defined as clonotypes with a frequency above 0.1%. Repertoire diversity was measured by Shannon entropy, and V-J evenness by the Gini coefficient. Clonotypes shared by more than one individual were considered public. TCRdb cleaned the public reads at Q25 with fastp, built clones with MiXCR and kept in-frame beta chains. Merged by CDR3 protein, the rows form single entries marked with the most common genes and DNA. None of the V and J calls come from the authors' own analysis; TCRdb made them. The sample table shows hundreds of thousands of distinct CDR3 sequences, and approximately 12% are seen once. Approximately 9.3% of the sample goes to the ten largest clones.

The same data also contributed to another study, on T cells in Graves' hyperthyroidism and ophthalmopathy. As described in the second report: Graves' hyperthyroidism was defined as stable when no progression to ophthalmopathy occurred over 18 months of follow-up. Hyperthyroidism patients were newly diagnosed, had a disease duration of under 2 months, and were aged 18 to 65 years. Any patient with an uncontrolled infection, another autoimmune disease, pregnancy or lactation was excluded. Diagnoses were established on the basis of clinical symptoms, serum thyroxine and TRAb, thyroid ultrasound, and orbital computed tomography. For the first round of RT-PCR on the TCR CDR3, the HTBI primer set was used together with the Qiagen OneStep RT-PCR kit. Blood samples also contained most of the expanded thyroid clonotypes (frequency above 0.001), which suggests that blood repertoires may reflect thyroid immune responses. A model built on a 13 V-J signature distinguished ophthalmopathy from stable hyperthyroidism, reaching 87.88% sensitivity and 81.08% specificity in cross-validation and 80%/75% in testing. In validation, the model predicted progression to ophthalmopathy a median of roughly 6.2 months before onset, with 65% to 71% sensitivity and just under 75% specificity. To identify distinguishing TCR V-J signatures, a discovery cohort of around 98 patients was used, comprising 43 with Graves' ophthalmopathy and some 57 with stable Graves' hyperthyroidism. Prospective prediction of ophthalmopathy was tested in an independent validation cohort of 18 to 20 hyperthyroidism patients and 17 patients who later progressed to ophthalmopathy. For training and testing, the roughly 100 patients in the discovery cohort were randomly divided in a 7:3 ratio. The study also compared thyroid tissue and blood T-cell repertoires from about six Graves' hyperthyroidism patients. After sampling, hyperthyroidism patients received methimazole starting at 30 mg daily, and ophthalmopathy patients received high-dose intravenous methylprednisolone. Libraries were constructed in a second round of multiplex PCR, after which size selection and purification were performed. Paired-end sequencing of the libraries was performed with 100 bp reads on an Illumina HiSeq2000. Raw data were processed with SOAPnuke, discarding reads with adapters, uncalled bases, mean Phred below 15, or no exact constant-primer or identifier match. COPE v1.2.5 was used to merge high-quality paired reads, and clonotypes were defined as unique nucleotide sequences. Clonotypes were aligned to IMGT TRBV, TRBD and TRBJ reference segments using MiTCR v1.1. Analysis was restricted to V-J combinations with a frequency above 0.0001, which covered roughly 99% of repertoires. The TCS score was defined as the ratio of F50 (clonal expansion) to E x V (chaos), calculated using BLOSUM62-based TCRdist between CDR3 peptides within each V-J. Welch's t-statistics and random forest reduced 450 to 600 V-J features to around 14, which were used in a naive Bayes classifier (R e1071). Sample size was not statistically predetermined, and blinding of investigators to group allocation was not performed. According to the paper, TCR Vbeta CDR3 sequencing was carried out on around 140 peripheral blood samples, which came from approximately 43 ophthalmopathy, 70 to 80 hyperthyroidism and roughly 17 progressor patients.

Sequenced here: peripheral blood mononuclear cells (PBMCs), sampled at new diagnosis, from a patient treated with antithyroid drugs. The chain uses TRBV5-1 and TRBJ2-3, with the D gene too uncertain to name. The receptor's source is a man aged 25 to 40 with Graves disease. Donor details come from another sample of the same person, matched by shared clones. The CDR3 region has the sequence CASSLERVEDTQYF. The DNA sequence is given as TGCGCCAGCAGCTTGGAAAGGGTGGAAGATACGCAGTATTTT.